The 29 T cell receptor beta chains below all came from one sample that was sequenced in a study of Graves' ophthalmopathy and Graves' hyperthyroidism. RNA transcripts provided the template for amplifying TCR beta CDR3 regions. Second-round multiplex PCR followed a first-round RT-PCR using HTBI primers. Via MiXCR, TCRdb re-called the multiplex PCR reads, giving one row per CDR3 protein. The sample includes 200,000 to 250,000 distinct CDR3 sequences, roughly 21% of them seen just once. Sequences were obtained from peripheral blood. These receptors came from a woman aged 45 to 65 with Graves' ophthalmopathy.

This clonotype has a count of ten or more. The chain couples TRBV12-3 or TRBV12-4 to TRBJ2-5; 8 bases are a match to TRBD1. V dropped 6 bases and J dropped 4; count of bases not matched to a gene: 7. The CDR3 totals 14 residues. CDR3 coding DNA: TGTGCCAGCAGCCACTCAGGGGGCCGAGAGACCCAGTACTTC. Protein: CASSHSGGRETQYF.

This clonotype was seen many times. The chain recombines TRBV19 with TRBJ1-2; perhaps TRBD1 as D (5 bases). The CDR3 sequence is 18 residues long. The ends were cut back, 5 bases at V and 0 bases at J, with 22 bases in the middle. The germline CDR1 and CDR2 sequences are LNHDA and SQIVND (reference sequence). CDR3 protein: CASSFTRASGGANYGYTF. The CDR3 region has the DNA TGTGCCAGTAGTTTTACTCGGGCCTCCGGAGGGGCTAACTATGGCTACACCTTC.

The chain has TRBV2 and TRBJ1-1; D possibly corresponds to TRBD1 (6 bases). This CDR3 has 16 amino acids. Looked up from germline, CDR1 is SNHLY and CDR2 is FYNNEI. V was shortened by 4 bases and J by 5 bases, with 20 bases between the two germline ends. The DNA of the CDR3 is TGTGCCAGCAGTGGTCGTAGGGGGTCACAGGGTACTGAAGCTTTCTTT. This encodes CASSGRRGSQGTEAFF. Full variable domain (remainder filled in from reference TRBV2 and TRBJ1-1): EPEVTQTPSHQVTQMGQEVILRCVPISNHLYFYWYRQILGQKVEFLVSFYNNEISEKSEIFDDQFSVERPDGSNFTLKIRSTKLEDSAMYFCASSGRRGSQGTEAFFGQGTRLTVV.

The J gene is TRBJ1-2, the V gene TRBV30, with 7 bases that match TRBD1. Germline values: CDR1 GTSNPN, CDR2 SVGIG (reference sequence). This CDR3 is built from 15 residues. V shed 0 bases and J 5 bases; nucleotides not matched to a gene: 9. The CDR3 nucleotides are TGTGCCTGGAGTGTCGGAGCAGGGGGAGGGTATGGCTACACCTTC. Translated: CAWSVGAGGGYGYTF. Based on the CDR3 plus reference TRBV30 and TRBJ1-2, the full variable domain is SQTIHQWPATLVQPVGSPLSLECTVEGTSNPNLYWYRQAAGRGLQLLFYSVGIGQISSEVPQNLSASRPQDRQFILSSKKLLLSDSGFYLCAWSVGAGGGYGYTFGSGTRLTVV.

This clonotype has just a few counts. J is TRBJ2-3 and V is TRBV9, with 7 positions matching TRBD1. Trimming at V came to 3 bases and at J to 2 bases, leaving 6 bases not matched to a gene. The CDR3 runs to 15 residues. CDR1 is SGDLS, CDR2 YYNGEE, per germline. In DNA form, the CDR3 reads TGTGCCAGCAGCGAGAGAGGGGGCGACACAGATACGCAGTATTTT. It is translated as CASSERGGDTDTQYF.

The DNA of the CDR3 is TGTGCCAGCAGCCAGACAGGGTCCGGGGAGCTGTTTTTT. Residues: CASSQTGSGELFF. The V call is TRBV7-2, the J call TRBJ2-2; TRBD1 aligns across 7 bases. CDR1 is SGHTA, CDR2 FQGNSA, per germline. The junction had 3 bases not matched to a gene; V was cut back by 5 bases and J by 6 bases. The CDR3 length is 13 residues.

This clonotype was observed at least ten times. The CDR3 spells CASGRDRVNEQYF. CDR3 DNA sequence: TGTGCCAGCGGTCGGGACAGGGTCAACGAGCAGTACTTC. The V and J genes are TRBV6-2 or TRBV6-3 and TRBJ2-7; 9 nucleotides agree with TRBD1. The CDR3 extends over 13 amino acids. Germline V gene data show CDR1 as MNHEY and CDR2 as SVGEGT. The J segment lost 5 bases and the V segment lost 8 bases, leaving 7 bases of the junction unmatched.

This clonotype turned up a few times. A much larger clone lies a single base off, so this may be a read error. The genes are TRBV19 and TRBJ1-2, with unresolved D. CDR1 and CDR2 from the germline V gene are LNHDA and SQIVND (reference sequence). Trimming removed 8 bases at V and 7 bases at J, with 26 bases between. CDR3 length equals 16 residues. CDR3 amino acids: CASRGGSFTTNGGYTF. Here the CDR3 DNA reads TGTGCCAGTCGGGGTGGGAGTTTTACGACTAACGGTGGCTACACCTTC. Filled out from reference TRBV19 and TRBJ1-2, the complete variable domain reads DGGITQSPKYLFRKEGQNVTLSCEQNLNHDAMYWYRQDPGQGLRLIYYSQIVNDFQKGDIAEGYSVSREKKESFPLTVTSAQKNPTAFYLCASRGGSFTTNGGYTFGSGTRLTVV.

This clonotype was counted ten times or more. The V gene is TRBV20-1, the J gene TRBJ2-7; TRBD2 matches 10 bases. V shed 2 bases, J shed 5 bases, and the junction held 6 bases outside the gene matches. The CDR3 spans 14 residues. The germline gives CDR1 DFQATT, CDR2 SNEGSKA (reference sequence). The CDR3 coding sequence is TGCAGTGCTAGAAAGAGCGGGAGGGCCAACGAGCAGTACTTC. Its translation is CSARKSGRANEQYF.

This clonotype was picked up many times. The chain uses TRBV20-1 and TRBJ1-1; maybe TRBD1 (5 bases). The V end lost 5 bases, the J end lost 0 bases, and 13 bases lay between the germline ends. Germline CDR1 DFQATT, CDR2 SNEGSKA (reference sequence). The CDR3 totals 14 residues. This CDR3 reads CSAGRGGMNTEAFF. The CDR3 DNA sequence: TGCAGTGCTGGGAGGGGAGGAATGAACACTGAAGCTTTCTTT.

Concerning this clonotype itself: At one boundary the junction diverges from the germline segment, which might be a read error. The chain joins TRBV6-1 to TRBJ1-2; weak D call: TRBD1 (5 bases). The CDR3 is 15 amino acids. The V gene's germline CDR1 is MNHNS and CDR2 SASEGT. The CDR3 DNA is TGTGCCAGCAGTGAAGTAGAGAGACAGTGGCATGGCTACATCTTC. Translated: CASSEVERQWHGYIF.

This clonotype was counted many times. The chain couples TRBV2 to TRBJ2-5; D uncertain. Germline loops: CDR1 SNHLY, CDR2 FYNNEI. Trimming cost V 7 bases and J 4 bases, with 7 bases left between them. The length of the CDR3 is 11 residues. The CDR3: CASKSRETQYF. The CDR3 region has the DNA TGTGCCAGCAAGTCCCGAGAGACCCAGTACTTC.

This clonotype was observed at least ten times. The chain employs TRBV29-1 and TRBJ2-7, with D unclear. Per germline, CDR1 SQVTM and CDR2 ANQGSEA. The CDR3 totals 12 residues. The germline V and J ends were trimmed by 5 bases and 0 bases, with 8 bases remaining between them. The DNA of the CDR3 is TGCAGCGTTCTCGACGGCTCCTACGAGCAGTACTTC. As protein: CSVLDGSYEQYF.

This clonotype was counted many times. The V and J genes are TRBV5-1 and TRBJ2-7; possibly TRBD1 or TRBD2 for D (6 bases each). Between the trimmed V and J ends, which lost 3 bases and 4 bases, there was a span of 23 bases. The CDR3 length is 17 residues. Germline V gene lookup returns CDR1 SGHRS and CDR2 YFSETQ. The CDR3 coding sequence is TGCGCCAGCAGCTCGACAGGATTGGAGGGCGCCTTATACGAGCAGTACTTC. It yields the protein CASSSTGLEGALYEQYF. Using reference TRBV5-1 and TRBJ2-7 for the parts outside the CDR3, the full variable domain is KAGVTQTPRYLIKTRGQQVTLSCSPISGHRSVSWYQQTPGQGLQFLFEYFSETQRNKGNFPGRFSGRQFSNSRSEMNVSTLELGDSALYLCASSSTGLEGALYEQYFGPGTRLTVT.

Remarks on this clonotype: One end of the junction varies from germline; a read error may be responsible. The chain joins TRBV19 to TRBJ1-1; weak D call: TRBD1 (5 bases). Looked up from germline, CDR1 is LNHDA and CDR2 is SQIVND (reference sequence). There are 11 residues in the CDR3. The CDR3 sequence: CASTRGSEAFF. CDR3 nucleotide sequence: TGCGCCAGTACAAGGGGTTCTGAAGCTTTCTTT. The whole variable domain, remainder taken from reference TRBV19 and TRBJ1-1, is DGGITQSPKYLFRKEGQNVTLSCEQNLNHDAMYWYRQDPGQGLRLIYYSQIVNDFQKGDIAEGYSVSREKKESFPLTVTSAQKNPTAFYLCASTRGSEAFFGQGTRLTVV.

Many counts were recorded for this clonotype. This chain connects TRBV19 to TRBJ1-2; D is perhaps TRBD1 (5 bases). This CDR3 is built from 14 residues. The germline V and J ends were trimmed by 4 bases and 0 bases, with 9 bases remaining between them. CDR1 and CDR2 from the germline V gene are LNHDA and SQIVND (reference sequence). CDR3 region: CASSRVGANYGYTF. The CDR3 DNA sequence: TGTGCCAGTAGTAGAGTGGGGGCTAACTATGGCTACACCTTC. Variable domain in full (rest from reference TRBV19 and TRBJ1-2): DGGITQSPKYLFRKEGQNVTLSCEQNLNHDAMYWYRQDPGQGLRLIYYSQIVNDFQKGDIAEGYSVSREKKESFPLTVTSAQKNPTAFYLCASSRVGANYGYTFGSGTRLTVV.

This clonotype came up many times. The chain links TRBV6-5 to TRBJ2-7, with unresolved D. Deletions cut 0 bases from V and 3 bases from J, with 9 bases between. Per the germline V gene, CDR1 is MNHEY and CDR2 is SVGAGI. CDR3 length: 14 amino acids. CDR3 sequence (DNA): TGTGCCAGCAGTTACTCCAAAACAAACTACGAGCAGTACTTC. Translation gives CASSYSKTNYEQYF.

The V and J genes are TRBV18 and TRBJ2-4; D ambiguous. The CDR3 loop spans 15 amino acids. V lost 6 bases to trimming and J lost 3 bases, with 15 bases between them. Germline values: CDR1 KGHSH, CDR2 LQKENI. CDR3 sequence reads: CASSPASQFKNIQYF. The DNA of the CDR3 is TGTGCCAGCTCCCCCGCCTCGCAGTTCAAAAACATTCAGTACTTC.

This chain links TRBV6-1 with TRBJ2-7; 8 bases agree with TRBD2. Germline V gene data show CDR1 as MNHNS and CDR2 as SASEGT. The CDR3 contains 15 residues. The trim removed 6 bases at V and 2 bases at J, leaving 9 bases unmatched. In DNA form, the CDR3 reads TGTGCCAGCAGCGAGGGACTAGGGGGTCCCTACGAGCAGTACTTC. Its translation is CASSEGLGGPYEQYF.

This clonotype was recorded at least ten times. The chain links TRBV5-4 to TRBJ2-5; the D call may be TRBD1 or TRBD2 (7 bases each). Trimming removed 4 bases at V and 2 bases at J, with 21 bases between. The V gene's germline CDR1 is SGHNT and CDR2 YYREEE (reference sequence). The CDR3 has 17 residues. The CDR3 DNA follows: TGTGCCAGCAGCGGGGGGGGTGTGGGACAGAGACAAGAGACCCAGTACTTC. It codes for CASSGGGVGQRQETQYF.

This clonotype was recorded many times. This chain joins TRBV7-2 and TRBJ2-7; perhaps TRBD2 as D (6 bases). The CDR3 has 17 amino acids. V was clipped by 2 bases and J by 1 base, with 18 bases between them. Germline V gene sequence: CDR1 SGHTA, CDR2 FQGNSA. The CDR3 region is CASSLPRRSGLSYEQYF. The CDR3 region has the DNA TGTGCCAGCAGCTTACCCCGACGTAGCGGCTTATCCTACGAGCAGTACTTC.

Of note for this clonotype: This clone may be a read error of a much larger clone one base away. The genes are TRBV13 and TRBJ2-6; 8 bases line up with TRBD2. Germline CDR1 reads PRHDT; CDR2 reads FYEKMQ (reference sequence). This CDR3 has 16 amino acids. The CDR3 bases are TGTGCCATCAGCGCCACGGGGGGGGCCGGGGCCAACGTCCTGACTTTC. Protein product: CAISATGGAGANVLTF.

This rearrangement joins TRBV6-1 to TRBJ1-2; D is ambiguous. The CDR3 runs to 16 residues. Germline loops: CDR1 MNHNS, CDR2 SASEGT. V was cut by 5 bases and J by 2 bases, with 18 bases left in between. CDR3: CASSPMRIRINYGYTF. The DNA for the CDR3 is TGTGCCAGCAGTCCTATGCGCATCAGAATCAACTATGGCTACACCTTC.

The sample holds many counts of this clonotype. This chain joins TRBV7-8 and TRBJ1-2; no definite D call. Trimming shortened V by 5 bases and J by 8 bases, and 15 bases separated the two germline ends. The CDR3 runs to 13 residues. The germline CDR1 and CDR2 sequences are SGHVS and FQNEAQ. The chain's CDR3 is CASSPGWDKGYTF. For the CDR3, the DNA is TGTGCCAGCAGCCCCGGTTGGGATAAGGGCTACACCTTC.

This clonotype was detected ten times or more. The chain joins TRBV20-1 to TRBJ2-5; the D call may be TRBD1 or TRBD2 (5 bases each). Germline V gene sequence: CDR1 DFQATT, CDR2 SNEGSKA (reference sequence). The CDR3 is made up of 13 amino acids. V shed 2 bases and J shed 4 bases, with 11 bases lying between them. Written as DNA, the CDR3 is TGCAGTGCTAGATTCCGGGGCCGAGAGACCCAGTACTTC. This encodes CSARFRGRETQYF.

The chain is built from TRBV19 and TRBJ2-6, with a tentative D call TRBD1 (6 bases). V was clipped by 6 bases and J by 0 bases, with 12 bases between them. The CDR3 runs 16 residues. Per the germline V gene, CDR1 is LNHDA and CDR2 is SQIVND (reference sequence). The CDR3 sequence is CASRTGHHSGANVLTF. The CDR3 DNA reads TGTGCCAGTAGAACGGGACACCACTCTGGGGCCAACGTCCTGACTTTC.

The rearrangement links TRBV28 to TRBJ2-7; tentatively, D is TRBD2 (5 bases). This CDR3 has 17 residues. CDR1 is MDHEN and CDR2 is SYDVKM in the germline V gene. The V end was cut by 5 bases, the J end by 4 bases, with 24 bases between. The CDR3 DNA follows: TGTGCCAGCAGTATGGCGCCCGGGGTAGACCGCTTTTACGAGCAGTACTTC. Amino acid sequence: CASSMAPGVDRFYEQYF.

The V call is TRBV19, the J call TRBJ1-4; no clear D gene. Trimming took 7 bases from V and 7 from J, leaving 19 bases between them. Germline CDR1 reads LNHDA; CDR2 reads SQIVND (reference sequence). The CDR3 runs to 15 residues. The CDR3 spells CASNPAGIEGEKLFF. The CDR3 DNA follows: TGTGCCAGTAATCCCGCGGGCATAGAGGGTGAAAAACTGTTTTTT.

A few counts support this clonotype. The rearrangement joins TRBV30 to TRBJ1-5, with D possibly TRBD1 on 6 matching bases. Germline V gene sequence: CDR1 GTSNPN, CDR2 SVGIG (reference sequence). The CDR3 contains 13 residues. CDR3 region: CALGTTSNQPQHF. In DNA, the CDR3 is TGTGCTTTGGGGACAACTAGCAATCAGCCCCAGCATTTT.